The rows below give T cell receptor beta chains drawn from one sample of a study of control samples from healthy donors and cancer patients. Method: immunoSEQ multiplex PCR; TCRdb's copy keeps in-frame clones and lacks some. The repertoire consists of tens of thousands of clones, with around 85% occurring once and the leading ten covering roughly 6%. The sequenced sample consisted of blood. Source of these receptors: a man aged 40-49 years in good health. Both conserved end residues are part of each CDR3. A D gene is named only where the DNA matches it firmly. Only part of the rows carry a size: once, few, many, or a class if the clone is expanded.

D gene	V gene	clone size	J gene	CDR3 DNA	CDR3 protein
TRBD1	TRBV9	.	TRBJ1-2	TGTGCCAGCAGCCGAACACCGACAGGGGGAGGCTATGGCTACACCTTC	CASSRTPTGGGYGYTF
.	TRBV28	.	TRBJ1-6	TGTGCCAGCAGTTTAGGGGGACCGAATTCACCCCTCCACTTT	CASSLGGPNSPLHF
.	TRBV6-6	.	TRBJ2-5	TGTGCCAGCAGCGGGGTAGGGGAGACCCAGTACTTC	CASSGVGETQYF
.	TRBV19	.	TRBJ2-3	TGTGCCAGTAGATCGCTTAGCACAGATACGCAGTATTTT	CASRSLSTDTQYF
.	TRBV9	once	TRBJ2-3	TGTGCCAGCAGCGTAGGGGTGACGGGAGTGGGGACAGATACGCAGTATTTT	CASSVGVTGVGTDTQYF
TRBD1	TRBV24-1	.	TRBJ2-1	TGTGCCACCAGTGGCTCGCCGGGACAGGGGGGCTATGAGCAGTTCTTC	CATSGSPGQGGYEQFF
.	TRBV30	.	TRBJ1-2	TGTGCCTGGAGCGCGGACACGAACTATGGCTACACCTTC	CAWSADTNYGYTF
.	TRBV18	.	TRBJ2-7	TGTGCCAGCTCCGGGGGGACAGGCGGGGAATATGAGCAGTACTTC	CASSGGTGGEYEQYF
.	TRBV12-3/TRBV12-4	.	TRBJ1-2	TGTGCCAGCAGTTTAAGGGTTGGCTACACCTTC	CASSLRVGYTF
TRBD1	TRBV28	once	TRBJ1-1	TGTGCCAGCACCCTAGGGGGACAGATTGAAGCTTTCTTT	CASTLGGQIEAFF
TRBD1	TRBV4-2	.	TRBJ2-7	TGTGCCAGCAGCCAAGTGGGGAACAGGGGGCGCGAGCAGTACTTC	CASSQVGNRGREQYF
.	TRBV6-1	once	TRBJ1-5	TGTGCCAGCAGTGAAGGGCAGGCCGACAATCAGCCCCAGCATTTT	CASSEGQADNQPQHF
.	TRBV30	.	TRBJ1-3	TGTGCCTGGACCTTGACGGACGGAAACACCATATATTTT	CAWTLTDGNTIYF
TRBD1	TRBV2	few	TRBJ2-7	TGTGCCTCCCAGGGGGTCGGAGACTACGAGCAGTACTTC	CASQGVGDYEQYF
TRBD1	TRBV6-2/TRBV6-3	.	TRBJ1-1	TGTGCCAGCAGTTGGACAGGAGCTGAAGCTTTCTTT	CASSWTGAEAFF
TRBD1	TRBV5-5	.	TRBJ2-1	TGTGCCAGCAGCTTTGCGCCGGGACAGGATAACTACAATGAGCAGTTCTTC	CASSFAPGQDNYNEQFF
.	TRBV25-1	.	TRBJ1-4	TGTGCCAGCACAGATCGGCGGGGACGAAAACTGTTTTTT	CASTDRRGRKLFF